Detailed here is one T cell receptor beta chain. Antigen unknown. This sample stems from a study of graft-versus-host responses after intestinal transplantation. TCRdb's copy holds only in-frame clones and misses some; the assay was immunoSEQ multiplex PCR. The sample has roughly 92,000 clones; 85% to 90% are singletons. The CDR3 has 12 residues. V lost 7 bases, J lost 16 bases, and 4 bases stayed unmatched. Germline V lookup: CDR1 SNHLY, CDR2 FYNNEI. V is TRBV2 and J is TRBJ2-1; 16 positions agree with TRBD2. The sequence came from a human donor who received an intestinal transplant. Sequenced material: unstimulated CD4+ T cells sorted from spleen or lymph node cells, taken before intestinal transplant. CDR3 loop: CASIGTSGGAFF. The CDR3 nucleotides read TGTGCCAGCATCGGGACTAGCGGGGGGGCCTTCTTC. The whole variable domain, filled in from reference TRBV2 and TRBJ2-1, reads EPEVTQTPSHQVTQMGQEVILRCVPISNHLYFYWYRQILGQKVEFLVSFYNNEISEKSEIFDDQFSVERPDGSNFTLKIRSTKLEDSAMYFCASIGTSGGAFFGPGTRLTVL.